One and the same sample provided the 5 T cell receptor beta chains below, sequenced in a study of shared clonotypes between healthy human individuals (dated by TCRdb to 2018 to 2021). The library was produced with the immunoSEQ multiplex PCR assay. TCRdb mirrors the immuneACCESS table, restricted to in-frame sequences. Some clones are absent from its copies; in checked studies, under half trace to an unresolved V gene, and the reason for the others is unknown. Recorded for this sample are around 750,000 clones; roughly 70% of them occurred a single time. Over 1.5% of the sample is held by the ten biggest clonotypes. The sample was memory CD4+ T cells sorted from blood. The sample's cell subset or site label is to be understood as: CD45RA-negative fraction. The receptors derive from a woman aged 25 to 39 in good health.

This clone was seen repeatedly, ten times or more. V gene TRBV6-5 combines with J gene TRBJ2-7; 7 positions match TRBD1. CDR3 length: 13 residues. Trimming took 7 bases from V and 5 from J; bases not matched to a gene: 8. Germline-derived CDR1 and CDR2 are MNHEY and SVGAGI. CDR3 bases: TGTGCCAGCAAAATGACAGGGCCCGACGAGCAGTACTTC. It encodes CASKMTGPDEQYF.

The chain couples TRBV7-3 to TRBJ1-2; a possible D gene is TRBD1 (5 bases). The CDR3 is made up of 15 amino acids. Trimming cost V 0 bases and J 6 bases, with 14 bases left between them. CDR1 SGHTA and CDR2 FQGTGA come from the germline V gene. CDR3 DNA: TGTGCCAGCAGCTTAACGTCCGGGGGGATCGATGGCTACACCTTC. It specifies CASSLTSGGIDGYTF.

The rearrangement joins TRBV27 to TRBJ2-2; D remains unclear. Germline V gives CDR1 MNHEY, CDR2 SMNVEV (reference sequence). The CDR3 contains 15 residues. V lost 2 bases to trimming and J lost 9 bases, with 16 bases between them. CDR3 sequence (DNA): TGTGCCAGCAGTTTAGATTTTGGCGACCCGCGGGAGCTGTTTTTT. Translating it yields CASSLDFGDPRELFF.

This chain connects TRBV4-1 to TRBJ1-5, with D possibly being TRBD1 (5 bases). V lost 4 bases and J 1 base, leaving 17 bases between the germline ends. The germline V gene encodes CDR1 MGHRA and CDR2 YSYEKL. The CDR3 contains 17 residues. The CDR3 nucleotides read TGCGCCAGCAGCCCAGGCCTTTTTCAGGGCAGCAATCAGCCCCAGCATTTT. Amino acids: CASSPGLFQGSNQPQHF.

The chain carries TRBV28 and TRBJ2-2, with 7 nucleotides matching TRBD2. V was pared by 6 bases and J by 6 bases, with 13 bases of the junction left unmatched. The CDR3 runs to 16 residues. CDR1 and CDR2 from the germline V gene are MDHEN and SYDVKM. The CDR3, as DNA: TGTGCCAGCAGGGCCCTTGGGGGAGGGCAAGCCGGGGAGCTGTTTTTT. This gives the protein CASRALGGGQAGELFF.